A selection of T cell receptor beta chains follows, all from one sample in a study of spatial heterogeneity in lung cancer. Using its own MiXCR run on the 5' RACE reads, TCRdb lists one record per CDR3 protein. The sample holds 4,000 to 5,000 distinct CDR3 sequences, roughly an eighth seen once. Sequencing used lung tumor tissue, obtained at surgery. These receptors were collected from a male donor with early-stage non-small cell lung cancer. Both conserved end residues are part of each CDR3. Fields, in order: J gene, D gene, V gene, clone size, CDR3 protein, CDR3 DNA. A D gene is named only where the DNA matches it firmly. Clone size is shown for a subset of rows, as once, few, many or a class of expanded clone.

J: TRBJ2-7
D: TRBD1
V: TRBV4-3
size: medium-sized
CDR3: CASSPGGQGREQYF
DNA: TGCGCCAGCAGCCCCGGGGGACAGGGTCGCGAGCAGTACTTC

J: TRBJ2-5
D: NA
V: TRBV5-1
size: NA
CDR3: CASSLEARRETQYF
DNA: TGCGCCAGCAGCTTGGAGGCGAGGCGGGAGACCCAGTACTTC

J: TRBJ1-2
D: NA
V: TRBV27
size: medium-sized
CDR3: CASSLSGVTGYTF
DNA: TGTGCCAGCAGTTTATCCGGGGTGACGGGCTACACCTTC

J: TRBJ2-5
D: NA
V: TRBV11-3
size: many
CDR3: CASSPKAGSQETQYF
DNA: TGTGCCAGCAGCCCCAAGGCCGGAAGTCAAGAGACCCAGTACTTC

J: TRBJ1-6
D: TRBD1
V: TRBV27
size: many
CDR3: CASSSQPGQGASNSPLHF
DNA: TGTGCCAGCAGTTCTCAACCGGGACAGGGAGCCTCGAATTCACCCCTCCACTTT

J: TRBJ2-7
D: NA
V: TRBV28
size: many
CDR3: CASSLSLPSYEQYF
DNA: TGTGCCAGCAGTTTAAGTCTCCCCTCCTACGAGCAGTACTTC

J: TRBJ2-1
D: NA
V: TRBV6-2/TRBV6-3
size: many
CDR3: CASSRIGALSYNEQFF
DNA: TGTGCCAGCAGTAGAATAGGCGCGCTCTCCTACAATGAGCAGTTCTTC

J: TRBJ2-1
D: NA
V: TRBV7-7
size: medium-sized
CDR3: CASSPAAGGYNEQFF
DNA: TGTGCTAGCAGTCCGGCGGCGGGCGGCTACAATGAGCAGTTCTTC

J: TRBJ1-1
D: NA
V: TRBV7-3
size: medium-sized
CDR3: CASSLSSQGTEAFF
DNA: TGTGCCAGCAGCTTAAGTTCACAGGGCACTGAAGCTTTCTTT

J: TRBJ2-5
D: TRBD2
V: TRBV4-3
size: many
CDR3: CASSQETSGSAETQYF
DNA: TGCGCCAGCAGCCAAGAAACTAGCGGGAGCGCCGAGACCCAGTACTTC

J: TRBJ2-3
D: NA
V: TRBV7-2
size: many
CDR3: CASIYDRAADTQYF
DNA: TGTGCCAGCATCTACGACCGGGCGGCGGATACGCAGTATTTT

J: TRBJ2-3
D: TRBD2
V: TRBV6-5
size: medium-sized
CDR3: CASSYSGDYTDTQYF
DNA: TGTGCCAGCAGTTACTCAGGGGACTACACAGATACGCAGTATTTT

J: TRBJ2-5
D: TRBD2
V: TRBV7-9
size: medium-sized
CDR3: CASSLSHRLAGQETQYF
DNA: TGTGCCAGCAGCTTGAGCCACCGACTAGCGGGGCAAGAGACCCAGTACTTC

J: TRBJ2-1
D: NA
V: TRBV4-3
size: medium-sized
CDR3: CASSLRGVRAKWDEQFF
DNA: TGCGCCAGCAGCCTAAGAGGAGTGAGGGCTAAATGGGATGAGCAGTTCTTC

J: TRBJ1-1
D: NA
V: TRBV7-9
size: many
CDR3: CASSFSPVRQNQAFF
DNA: TGTGCCAGCAGCTTTAGTCCCGTTCGGCAAAACCAAGCTTTCTTT

J: TRBJ1-5
D: NA
V: TRBV19
size: medium-sized
CDR3: CASRTEMGNQPQHF
DNA: TGTGCCAGTAGGACTGAAATGGGTAATCAGCCCCAGCATTTT

J: TRBJ2-5
D: TRBD2
V: TRBV11-2
size: many
CDR3: CASSPRLAGGQETQYF
DNA: TGTGCCAGCAGCCCGAGACTAGCGGGGGGCCAAGAGACCCAGTACTTC

J: TRBJ2-2
D: NA
V: TRBV20-1
size: many
CDR3: CSARDSRGRAGELFF
DNA: TGCAGTGCTAGAGATAGCAGGGGCCGGGCCGGGGAGCTGTTTTTT

J: TRBJ2-3
D: TRBD2
V: TRBV4-2
size: NA
CDR3: CASSQGGLAGDTQYF
DNA: TGTGCCAGCAGCCAAGGGGGACTAGCAGGAGATACGCAGTATTTT

J: TRBJ2-1
D: NA
V: TRBV27
size: once
CDR3: CASSLWWGAGAQVEQFF
DNA: TGTGCCAGCAGTTTATGGTGGGGGGCTGGGGCACAAGTTGAGCAGTTCTTC

J: TRBJ2-4
D: NA
V: TRBV21-1
size: NA
CDR3: CASSKRRVAKNIQYF
DNA: TGTGCCAGCAGCAAAAGAAGGGTGGCCAAAAACATTCAGTACTTC

J: TRBJ2-3
D: TRBD2
V: TRBV20-1
size: few
CDR3: CSARWNLAGPADTQYF
DNA: TGCAGTGCTAGATGGAATCTAGCGGGACCGGCAGATACGCAGTATTTT

J: TRBJ2-5
D: TRBD2
V: TRBV24-1
size: medium-sized
CDR3: CATSDSASLKLAGGETQYF
DNA: TGTGCCACCAGTGATTCGGCAAGTCTCAAACTAGCGGGAGGGGAGACCCAGTACTTC

J: TRBJ1-2
D: TRBD1
V: TRBV12-3/TRBV12-4
size: many
CDR3: CASSLGTGSGYTF
DNA: TGTGCCAGCAGTTTAGGGACAGGTTCTGGCTACACCTTC

J: TRBJ1-2
D: NA
V: TRBV6-5
size: many
CDR3: CASSYSRTLDGYTF
DNA: TGTGCCAGCAGTTACTCGAGGACATTGGATGGCTACACCTTC

J: TRBJ2-7
D: NA
V: TRBV5-1
size: many
CDR3: CASSLSSSSYEQYF
DNA: TGCGCCAGCAGCTTGTCCAGTAGCTCCTACGAGCAGTACTTC

J: TRBJ2-2
D: TRBD2
V: TRBV19
size: many
CDR3: CASSTKRGRNTGELFF
DNA: TGTGCCAGTAGTACCAAGCGGGGGAGGAACACCGGGGAGCTGTTTTTT

J: TRBJ2-7
D: TRBD1
V: TRBV19
size: many
CDR3: CASSKGQNSYYEQYF
DNA: TGTGCCAGTAGTAAGGGACAGAACTCTTACTACGAGCAGTACTTC

J: TRBJ2-1
D: TRBD2
V: TRBV4-1
size: medium-sized
CDR3: CASSQEVASGGNEQFF
DNA: TGCGCCAGCAGCCAAGAAGTAGCTAGCGGGGGCAATGAGCAGTTCTTC

J: TRBJ2-5
D: NA
V: TRBV7-2
size: many
CDR3: CAQGGSGETQYF
DNA: TGTGCCCAAGGAGGGTCCGGGGAGACCCAGTACTTC

J: TRBJ1-3
D: NA
V: TRBV28
size: medium-sized
CDR3: CASSLNGGDTERWYSSGNTIYF
DNA: TGTGCCAGCAGTTTGAACGGAGGGGACACAGAGCGTTGGTATAGCTCTGGAAACACCATATATTTT

J: TRBJ2-3
D: NA
V: TRBV28
size: many
CDR3: CASSPRGPTDTQYF
DNA: TGTGCCAGCAGTCCCCGGGGCCCCACAGATACGCAGTATTTT

J: TRBJ2-1
D: NA
V: TRBV28
size: medium-sized
CDR3: CASSSRMGSTGDEQFF
DNA: TGTGCCAGCAGTTCAAGGATGGGGAGTACTGGCGATGAGCAGTTCTTC

J: TRBJ2-7
D: NA
V: TRBV29-1
size: many
CDR3: CSVGSGANEQYF
DNA: TGCAGCGTTGGTTCCGGGGCCAACGAGCAGTACTTC

J: TRBJ2-3
D: NA
V: TRBV7-2
size: few
CDR3: CASSLDLGDQDTQYF
DNA: TGTGCCAGCAGCTTAGATTTGGGGGACCAAGATACGCAGTATTTT

J: TRBJ2-1
D: NA
V: TRBV14
size: many
CDR3: CASSQDGGSEQFF
DNA: TGTGCCAGCAGCCAAGATGGGGGGAGTGAGCAGTTCTTC

J: TRBJ2-5
D: NA
V: TRBV18
size: few
CDR3: CASSTSGETQYF
DNA: TGTGCCAGCTCTACCTCAGGGGAGACCCAGTACTTC

J: TRBJ2-7
D: NA
V: TRBV21-1
size: many
CDR3: CASRKREDRSYEQYF
DNA: TGTGCCAGCAGGAAAAGGGAGGATCGCTCCTACGAGCAGTACTTC

J: TRBJ2-1
D: NA
V: TRBV5-6
size: NA
CDR3: CASSLGTSYNEQFF
DNA: TGTGCCAGCAGCTTGGGGACCTCCTACAATGAGCAGTTCTTC

J: TRBJ2-5
D: TRBD2
V: TRBV6-5
size: medium-sized
CDR3: CASSYVTTSGRETQYF
DNA: TGTGCCAGCAGTTACGTAACGACTAGCGGGCGCGAGACCCAGTACTTC

J: TRBJ2-5
D: NA
V: TRBV7-9
size: many
CDR3: CASSLNGETQYF
DNA: TGTGCCAGCAGCTTAAATGGGGAGACCCAGTACTTC

J: TRBJ2-2
D: NA
V: TRBV6-2/TRBV6-3
size: many
CDR3: CASSYSGTTNTGELFF
DNA: TGTGCCAGCAGTTACTCCGGGACAACGAACACCGGGGAGCTGTTTTTT

J: TRBJ1-5
D: NA
V: TRBV28
size: many
CDR3: CASRNAGGNQPQHF
DNA: TGTGCCAGCAGGAACGCCGGAGGCAATCAGCCCCAGCATTTT

J: TRBJ2-1
D: TRBD2
V: TRBV5-1
size: medium-sized
CDR3: CASSLEGGRDNEQFF
DNA: TGCGCCAGCAGCTTGGAAGGCGGGAGAGACAATGAGCAGTTCTTC

J: TRBJ2-6
D: NA
V: TRBV28
size: NA
CDR3: CASYPGVPGANVLTF
DNA: TGTGCCAGCTATCCAGGTGTCCCCGGGGCCAACGTCCTGACTTTC

J: TRBJ2-1
D: NA
V: TRBV28
size: medium-sized
CDR3: CASSLNNEQFF
DNA: TGTGCCAGCAGTCTAAACAATGAGCAGTTCTTC

J: TRBJ2-1
D: TRBD1
V: TRBV12-3/TRBV12-4
size: many
CDR3: CASSPKTGGEGNEQFF
DNA: TGTGCCAGCAGTCCCAAAACAGGGGGCGAGGGTAATGAGCAGTTCTTC

J: TRBJ1-1
D: NA
V: TRBV28
size: NA
CDR3: CASSHRGLNTEAFF
DNA: TGTGCCAGCAGTCATCGGGGACTTAACACTGAAGCTTTCTTT

J: TRBJ2-1
D: NA
V: TRBV5-1
size: NA
CDR3: CASSLDYPDNEQFF
DNA: TGCGCCAGCAGCTTGGATTACCCAGACAATGAGCAGTTCTTC

J: TRBJ1-5
D: NA
V: TRBV10-3
size: NA
CDR3: CAISELSSNQPQHF
DNA: TGTGCCATCAGTGAGTTAAGTAGCAATCAGCCCCAGCATTTT

J: TRBJ2-2
D: NA
V: TRBV28
size: many
CDR3: CASSSSGDTGELFF
DNA: TGTGCCAGCAGCTCTTCAGGAGACACCGGGGAGCTGTTTTTT

J: TRBJ2-2
D: TRBD2
V: TRBV6-5
size: many
CDR3: CASSELAGVTGELFF
DNA: TGTGCCAGCAGTGAACTAGCGGGGGTCACCGGGGAGCTGTTTTTT

J: TRBJ2-5
D: NA
V: TRBV5-4
size: many
CDR3: CASSFPGQETQYF
DNA: TGTGCCAGCAGCTTTCCGGGACAAGAGACCCAGTACTTC

J: TRBJ2-2
D: NA
V: TRBV7-3
size: few
CDR3: CASSLSTGELFF
DNA: TGTGCCAGCAGCTTAAGTACCGGGGAGCTGTTTTTT

J: TRBJ1-1
D: TRBD1
V: TRBV7-3
size: many
CDR3: CASSLTYTGGVLSEAFF
DNA: TGTGCCAGCAGCTTAACGTATACAGGGGGCGTTCTTTCTGAAGCTTTCTTT

J: TRBJ2-7
D: TRBD1
V: TRBV6-2/TRBV6-3
size: medium-sized
CDR3: CASNGQGAWEQYF
DNA: TGTGCCAGCAACGGACAGGGGGCATGGGAGCAGTACTTC

J: TRBJ1-4
D: TRBD1
V: TRBV12-3/TRBV12-4
size: NA
CDR3: CASSHPPGQGGEKLFF
DNA: TGTGCCAGCAGTCATCCTCCGGGACAGGGCGGTGAAAAACTGTTTTTT

J: TRBJ2-7
D: NA
V: TRBV18
size: NA
CDR3: CASSLGGIGNEQYF
DNA: TGTGCCAGCTCCCTCGGCGGGATTGGCAACGAGCAGTACTTC